This T cell receptor (beta chain) was obtained from a study of shared clonotypes between healthy human individuals. The table came from immunoSEQ multiplex PCR; TCRdb's copy has only in-frame clones and leaves some out. The sample lists some 2,000,000 clones, approximately 96% seen once, with roughly 0.13% in the top ten. As for this clone: The antigen is unknown.

The study's findings and limits: A generally larger estimated richness was seen in naive subsets than in memory subsets.

The CDR3 length is 11 residues. Germline V CDR1 and CDR2: GTSNPN, SVGIG (reference sequence). V was pared by 3 bases and J by 11 bases, with 6 bases of the junction left unmatched. The sequenced sample consisted of naive CD4+ T cells sorted from blood. As to subset: CD45RA+ positively selected. This sequence was found in a man younger than 35 in good health. The chain carries TRBV30 and TRBJ1-1; 7 nucleotides match TRBD1. The chain's CDR3 is CAWRETGAAFF. In DNA form, the CDR3 reads TGTGCCTGGAGGGAAACAGGGGCTGCTTTCTTT.